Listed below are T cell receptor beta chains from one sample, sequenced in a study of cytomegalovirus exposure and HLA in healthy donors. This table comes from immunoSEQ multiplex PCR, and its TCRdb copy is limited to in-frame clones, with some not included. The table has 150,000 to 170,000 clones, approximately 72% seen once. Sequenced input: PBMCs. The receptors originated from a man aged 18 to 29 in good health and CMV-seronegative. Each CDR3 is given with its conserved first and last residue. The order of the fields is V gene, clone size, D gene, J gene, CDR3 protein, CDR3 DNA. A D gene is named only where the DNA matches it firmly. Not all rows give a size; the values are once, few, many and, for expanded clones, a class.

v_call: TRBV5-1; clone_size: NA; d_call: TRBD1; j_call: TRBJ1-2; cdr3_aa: CASSSLDRAGYTF; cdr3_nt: TGCGCCAGCAGCTCCCTGGACAGGGCTGGCTACACCTTC
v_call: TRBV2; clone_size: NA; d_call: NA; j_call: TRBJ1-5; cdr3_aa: CASSEYSDNQPQHF; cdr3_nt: TGTGCCAGCAGTGAATACTCCGACAATCAGCCCCAGCATTTT
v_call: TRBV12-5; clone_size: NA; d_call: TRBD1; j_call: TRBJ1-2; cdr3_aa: CASGLAPGTGGYYGYTF; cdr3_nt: TGTGCTAGTGGTTTGGCCCCCGGGACAGGGGGCTACTATGGCTACACCTTC
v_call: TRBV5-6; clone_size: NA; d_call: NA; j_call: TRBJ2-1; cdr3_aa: CASSFFSEGNEQFF; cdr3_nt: TGTGCCAGCAGCTTCTTTTCAGAGGGCAATGAGCAGTTCTTC
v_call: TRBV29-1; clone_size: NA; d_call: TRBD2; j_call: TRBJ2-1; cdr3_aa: CSGRLAGPYNEQFF; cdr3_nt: TGCAGCGGACGACTAGCGGGACCCTACAATGAGCAGTTCTTC
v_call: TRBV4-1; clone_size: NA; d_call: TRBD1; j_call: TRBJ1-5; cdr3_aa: CASSQAGQGDNQPQHF; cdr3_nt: TGCGCCAGCAGCCAAGCGGGACAGGGGGACAATCAGCCCCAGCATTTT
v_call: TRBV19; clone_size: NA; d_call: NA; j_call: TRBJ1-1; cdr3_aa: CASSIGQFNTEAFF; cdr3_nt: TGTGCCAGTAGTATAGGTCAGTTTAACACTGAAGCTTTCTTT
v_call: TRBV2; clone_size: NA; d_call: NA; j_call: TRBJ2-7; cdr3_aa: CASEAGEDYEQYF; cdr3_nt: TGTGCCAGCGAGGCAGGGGAAGACTACGAGCAGTACTTC
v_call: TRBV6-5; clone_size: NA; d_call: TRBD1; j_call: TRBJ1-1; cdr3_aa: CASSSQGSTEAFF; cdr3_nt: TGTGCCAGCAGTTCACAGGGGAGCACTGAAGCTTTCTTT
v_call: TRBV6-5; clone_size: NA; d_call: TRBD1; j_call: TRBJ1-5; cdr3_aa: CASRGTAGQPQHF; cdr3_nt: TGTGCCAGCAGGGGGACAGCGGGTCAGCCCCAGCATTTT
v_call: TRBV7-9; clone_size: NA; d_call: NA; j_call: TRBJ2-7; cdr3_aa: CASSLTVSSYEQYF; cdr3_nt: TGTGCCAGCAGCCTGACTGTGTCCTCCTACGAGCAGTACTTC
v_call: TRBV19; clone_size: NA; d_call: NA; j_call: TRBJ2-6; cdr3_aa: CASSIQGGGANVLTF; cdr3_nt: TGTGCCAGTAGTATTCAGGGCGGCGGGGCCAACGTCCTGACTTTC
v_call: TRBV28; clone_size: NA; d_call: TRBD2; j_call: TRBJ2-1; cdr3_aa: CASSHPSGRNEQFF; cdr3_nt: TGTGCCAGCAGCCACCCTAGCGGGAGAAATGAGCAGTTCTTC
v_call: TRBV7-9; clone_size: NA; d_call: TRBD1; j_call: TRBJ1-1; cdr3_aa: CASSSNDRVEAFF; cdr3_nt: TGTGCCAGCAGCTCCAACGACAGGGTTGAAGCTTTCTTT
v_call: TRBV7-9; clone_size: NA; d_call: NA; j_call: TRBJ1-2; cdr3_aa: CSSSSQGYGYTF; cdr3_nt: TGTTCCAGCAGCTCCCAGGGGTATGGCTACACCTTC
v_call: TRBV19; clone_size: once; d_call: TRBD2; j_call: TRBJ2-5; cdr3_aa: CASSLSGSPETQYF; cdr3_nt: TGTGCCAGTAGCCTAAGCGGGAGTCCAGAGACCCAGTACTTC
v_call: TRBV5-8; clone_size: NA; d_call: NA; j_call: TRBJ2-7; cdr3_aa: CASRLFYEQYF; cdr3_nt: TGTGCCAGCAGACTTTTCTACGAGCAGTACTTC
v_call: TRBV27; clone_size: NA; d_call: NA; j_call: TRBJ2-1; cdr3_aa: CASSLTKNEQFF; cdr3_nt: TGTGCCAGCAGTCTCACTAAGAATGAGCAGTTCTTC
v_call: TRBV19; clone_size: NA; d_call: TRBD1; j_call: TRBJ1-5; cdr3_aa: CASRGPGQNQPQHF; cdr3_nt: TGTGCCAGTAGGGGACCGGGACAGAATCAGCCCCAGCATTTT
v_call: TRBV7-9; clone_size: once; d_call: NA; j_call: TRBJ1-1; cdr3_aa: CASSPPLNTEAFF; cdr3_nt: TGTGCCAGCAGCCCCCCCTTGAACACTGAAGCTTTCTTT
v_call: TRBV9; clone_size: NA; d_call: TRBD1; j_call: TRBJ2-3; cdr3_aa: CASSPTGGWVITDTQYF; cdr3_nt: TGTGCCAGCAGCCCTACAGGGGGCTGGGTTATCACAGATACGCAGTATTTT
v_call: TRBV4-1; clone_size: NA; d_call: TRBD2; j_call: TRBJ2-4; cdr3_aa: CASSPNGLGGRDKNIQYF; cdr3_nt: TGCGCCAGCAGCCCCAATGGTCTAGGCGGGAGAGACAAAAACATTCAGTACTTC
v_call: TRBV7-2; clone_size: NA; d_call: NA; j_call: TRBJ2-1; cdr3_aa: CASRKTGYNEQFF; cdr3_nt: TGTGCCAGCAGGAAAACAGGTTACAATGAGCAGTTCTTC
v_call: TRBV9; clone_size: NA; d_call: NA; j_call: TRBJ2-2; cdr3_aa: CASSVTVEGDNTGELFF; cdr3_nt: TGTGCCAGCAGCGTGACGGTGGAGGGAGATAACACCGGGGAGCTGTTTTTT
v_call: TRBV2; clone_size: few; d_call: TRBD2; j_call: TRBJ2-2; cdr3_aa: CASRAGTNTGELFF; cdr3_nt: TGTGCCAGCAGAGCGGGAACTAACACCGGGGAGCTGTTTTTT
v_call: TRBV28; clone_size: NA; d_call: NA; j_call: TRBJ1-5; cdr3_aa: CACKAHPGGPQHF; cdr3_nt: TGTGCCTGTAAGGCTCACCCCGGCGGGCCCCAGCATTTT
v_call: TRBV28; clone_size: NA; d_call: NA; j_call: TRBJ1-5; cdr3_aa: CASTLGGSEGNQPQHF; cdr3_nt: TGTGCCAGCACCCTCGGAGGGTCCGAGGGCAATCAGCCCCAGCATTTT
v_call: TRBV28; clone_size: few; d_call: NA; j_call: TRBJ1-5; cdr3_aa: CASSFPRNQPQHF; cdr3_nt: TGTGCCAGCAGTTTCCCCAGGAATCAGCCCCAGCATTTT
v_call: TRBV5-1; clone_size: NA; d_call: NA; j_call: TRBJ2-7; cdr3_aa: CASSSYGNLEEQYF; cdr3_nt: TGCGCCAGCAGCTCATACGGGAATTTGGAGGAGCAGTACTTC
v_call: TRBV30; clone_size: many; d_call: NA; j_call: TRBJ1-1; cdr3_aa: CALTADRMNTEAFF; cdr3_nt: TGTGCCTTAACTGCCGACAGGATGAACACTGAAGCTTTCTTT
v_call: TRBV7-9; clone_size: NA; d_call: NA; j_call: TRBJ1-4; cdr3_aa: CSSSLSYEKLFF; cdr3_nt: TGTTCCAGCAGCTTATCGTATGAAAAACTGTTTTTT
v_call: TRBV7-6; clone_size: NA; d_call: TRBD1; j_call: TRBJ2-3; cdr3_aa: CASSPQGDWFTQYF; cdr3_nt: TGTGCCAGCAGCCCTCAGGGGGATTGGTTTACGCAGTATTTT
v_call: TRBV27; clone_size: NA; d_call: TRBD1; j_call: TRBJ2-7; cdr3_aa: CASSLGTGVGEQYF; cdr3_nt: TGTGCCAGCAGTTTGGGGACAGGGGTTGGCGAGCAGTACTTC
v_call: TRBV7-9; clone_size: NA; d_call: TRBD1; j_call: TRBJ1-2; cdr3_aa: CASSPTGTVDYGYTF; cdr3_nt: TGTGCCAGCAGCCCAACAGGGACAGTGGACTATGGCTACACCTTC
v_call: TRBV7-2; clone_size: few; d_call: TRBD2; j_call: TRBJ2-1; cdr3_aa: CASSQGGLAGENEQFF; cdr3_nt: TGTGCCAGCAGCCAGGGGGGACTAGCGGGAGAGAATGAGCAGTTCTTC
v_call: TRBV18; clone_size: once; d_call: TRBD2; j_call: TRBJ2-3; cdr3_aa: CASSRTSGADTQYF; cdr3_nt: TGTGCCAGCTCACGGACTAGCGGGGCAGATACGCAGTATTTT
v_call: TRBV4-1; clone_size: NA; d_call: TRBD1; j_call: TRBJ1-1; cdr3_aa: CASSDPGQGGTEAFF; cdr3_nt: TGCGCCAGCAGCGACCCGGGACAGGGTGGGACTGAAGCTTTCTTT
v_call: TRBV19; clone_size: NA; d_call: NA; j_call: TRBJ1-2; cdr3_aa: CASSIGGRVNYGYTF; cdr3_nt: TGTGCCAGTAGTATTGGTGGCAGGGTTAACTATGGCTACACCTTC
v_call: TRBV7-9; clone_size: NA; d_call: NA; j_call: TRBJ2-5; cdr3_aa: CASSFTSGVETQYF; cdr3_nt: TGTGCCAGCAGCTTTACGTCAGGGGTAGAGACCCAGTACTTC
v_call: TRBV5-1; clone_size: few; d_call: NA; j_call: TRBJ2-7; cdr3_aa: CASSPPEGYEQYF; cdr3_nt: TGCGCCAGCTCGCCGCCGGAGGGCTACGAGCAGTACTTC
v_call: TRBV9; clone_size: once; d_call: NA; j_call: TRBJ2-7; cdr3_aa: CASSVDGDSRYEQYF; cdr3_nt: TGTGCCAGCAGCGTAGATGGAGACTCGAGGTACGAGCAGTACTTC
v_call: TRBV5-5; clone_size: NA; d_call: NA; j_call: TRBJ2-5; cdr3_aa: CASSPILDQETQYF; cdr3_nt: TGTGCCAGCAGCCCCATACTGGACCAAGAGACCCAGTACTTC
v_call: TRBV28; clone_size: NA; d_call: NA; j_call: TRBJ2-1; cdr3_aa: CASSFPTPSDEQFF; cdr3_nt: TGTGCCAGCAGTTTCCCCACCCCTAGCGATGAGCAGTTCTTC
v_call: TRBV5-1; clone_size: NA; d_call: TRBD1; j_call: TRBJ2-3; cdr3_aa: CASSLTGGTTDTQYF; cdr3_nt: TGCGCCAGCAGCCTTACAGGGGGGACCACAGATACGCAGTATTTT
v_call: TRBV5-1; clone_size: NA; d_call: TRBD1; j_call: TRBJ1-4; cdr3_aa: CASSLAGGAQGGEKLFF; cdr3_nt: TGCGCCAGCAGCTTGGCCGGAGGGGCGCAGGGGGGTGAAAAACTGTTTTTT
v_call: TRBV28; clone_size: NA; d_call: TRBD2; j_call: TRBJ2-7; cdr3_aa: CASIGRLAGGEQYF; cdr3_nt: TGTGCCAGCATCGGGCGGCTAGCGGGAGGCGAGCAGTACTTC
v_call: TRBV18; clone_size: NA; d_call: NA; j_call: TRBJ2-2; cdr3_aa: CASSPTPDRTGELFF; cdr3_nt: TGTGCCAGCTCACCGACCCCCGACAGAACCGGGGAGCTGTTTTTT
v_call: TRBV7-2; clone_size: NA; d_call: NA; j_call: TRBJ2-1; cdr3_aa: CASGDYNEQFF; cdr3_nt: TGTGCCAGCGGAGACTACAATGAGCAGTTCTTC
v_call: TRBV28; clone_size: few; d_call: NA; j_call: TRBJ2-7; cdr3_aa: CASSLGATYEQYF; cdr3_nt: TGTGCCAGCAGTTTAGGGGCGACCTACGAGCAGTACTTC
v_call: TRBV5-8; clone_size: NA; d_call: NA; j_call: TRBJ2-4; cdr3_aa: CASSLSGGIQYF; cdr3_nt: TGTGCCAGCAGCTTGTCTGGCGGCATTCAGTACTTC
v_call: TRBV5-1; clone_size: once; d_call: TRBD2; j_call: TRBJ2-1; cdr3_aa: CASSLVLAGAPYNEQFF; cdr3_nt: TGCGCCAGCAGCTTGGTTCTAGCGGGGGCCCCCTACAATGAGCAGTTCTTC
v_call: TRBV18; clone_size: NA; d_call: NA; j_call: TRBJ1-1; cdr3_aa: CASSPPIRVFTEAFF; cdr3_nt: TGTGCCAGCTCACCACCGATCCGGGTTTTCACTGAAGCTTTCTTT
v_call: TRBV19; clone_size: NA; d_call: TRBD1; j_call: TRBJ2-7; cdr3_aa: CASSGQGYEQYF; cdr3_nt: TGTGCCAGTAGTGGACAGGGCTACGAGCAGTACTTC
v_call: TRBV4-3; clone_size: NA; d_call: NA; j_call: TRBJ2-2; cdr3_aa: CASSHSPGHSTGELFF; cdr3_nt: TGCGCCAGCAGCCATTCTCCGGGACACTCCACCGGGGAGCTGTTTTTT
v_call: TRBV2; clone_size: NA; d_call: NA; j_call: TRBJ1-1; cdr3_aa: CASRGVHSGTEAFF; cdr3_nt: TGTGCCAGCAGGGGCGTACATAGTGGGACTGAAGCTTTCTTT
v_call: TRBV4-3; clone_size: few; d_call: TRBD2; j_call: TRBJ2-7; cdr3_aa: CASSQALAGEQYF; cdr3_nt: TGCGCCAGCAGCCAAGCACTAGCGGGCGAGCAGTACTTC
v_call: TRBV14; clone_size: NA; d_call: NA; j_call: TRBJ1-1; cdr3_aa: CASARHEDTEAFF; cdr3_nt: TGTGCCAGCGCGAGACACGAAGACACTGAAGCTTTCTTT
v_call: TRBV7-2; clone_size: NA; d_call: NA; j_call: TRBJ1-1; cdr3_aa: CASSSRGEGTEAFF; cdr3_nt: TGTGCCAGCAGTTCGAGAGGGGAGGGCACTGAAGCTTTCTTT